This T cell receptor (beta chain) is from a study of blood T cell dynamics during melanoma immunotherapy. Study-wide findings and caveats: Cell-free DNA CDR3 sequences most resembled the immune-effector CD8+ subset, which was also most clonal.

The germline CDR1 and CDR2 sequences are MNHEY and SVGAGI. The CDR3 totals 13 residues. Deletions cut 1 base from V and 7 bases from J, with 8 bases between. Described time point: week 3, after first cycle of checkpoint inhibitor. The CD3+ CD4- CD8+ CD45RA- CD45RO-high CD27- CCR7- memory phenotype defined TIE cells. This clone was detected only once. Its antigen is not identified. Clones were sequenced by immunoSEQ multiplex PCR, and TCRdb holds only the in-frame ones, with some missing. Counted here are more than 850 clones, less than 80% occurring once; the ten biggest clones make up 15% to 19%. The sequencing used CD8+ T cells from blood, collected from a patient treated with checkpoint blockade. V gene TRBV6-5 combines with J gene TRBJ2-1, with D uncertain. This sequence was found in a human donor with melanoma. The CDR3 protein is CASSYFVGNEQFF. The CDR3 DNA reads TGTGCCAGCAGTTACTTCGTCGGGAATGAGCAGTTCTTC.